One and the same sample provided the 22 T cell receptor beta chains below, sequenced in a study of blood T cell repertoires in COVID-19. TCRdb keeps only in-frame clones here, not all; method: immunoSEQ multiplex PCR. Altogether about 300,000 clones are present, under 90% being singletons, with the ten largest covering roughly 2.8%. The specimen was PBMCs or T cells enriched from blood (not recorded which). Receptors originate from a woman between 50 and 59 years old who had been exposed to COVID-19.

The genes are TRBV28 and TRBJ1-1, with D hard to call. The CDR3 runs to 13 residues. V was pared by 5 bases and J by 5 bases, with 12 bases between. Germline assignment: CDR1 MDHEN and CDR2 SYDVKM. The DNA for the CDR3 is TGTGCCAGCAGTGCGGGGTTGGGGACTGAAGCTTTCTTT. It encodes CASSAGLGTEAFF.

The chain has TRBV5-1 and TRBJ1-2, with 7 nucleotides matching TRBD1. Germline V gene data show CDR1 as SGHRS and CDR2 as YFSETQ. V lost 0 bases and J lost 2; bases outside the gene matches: 4. The CDR3 covers 15 residues. CDR3 bases: TGCGCCAGCAGCTTGGCCGGAGGGGGCAACTATGGCTACACCTTC. It specifies CASSLAGGGNYGYTF.

The rearrangement uses TRBV5-1 and TRBJ2-3, with no clear D. The CDR3 extends over 12 amino acids. Germline V gives CDR1 SGHRS, CDR2 YFSETQ. V was cut by 4 bases and J by 5 bases, with 8 bases left in between. CDR3 loop: CASSRSEDTQYF. The CDR3 DNA reads TGCGCCAGCAGCCGATCAGAAGATACGCAGTATTTT.

The chain is built from TRBV28 and TRBJ2-3; 8 bases are shared with TRBD1. Germline values: CDR1 MDHEN, CDR2 SYDVKM. The ends lost 6 bases at V and 5 bases at J; junction bases unmatched: 10. This CDR3 contains 15 residues. DNA of the CDR3: TGTGCCAGCAGCCGAGGACAGGGAATAGTAGATACGCAGTATTTT. It translates to CASSRGQGIVDTQYF.

The chain is built from TRBV24-1 and TRBJ2-2, with D tentatively TRBD1 (5 bases). The V gene's germline CDR1 is KGHDR and CDR2 SFDVKD. The CDR3 is 15 amino acids. Trimming left V 4 bases short and J 3 bases short, with 11 bases between. CDR3 sequence: CATSDRAGYTGELFF. The CDR3 DNA follows: TGTGCCACCAGTGACCGAGCAGGGTACACCGGGGAGCTGTTTTTT.

This clone has just a few counts. J is TRBJ1-1 and V is TRBV7-8; TRBD1 matches at 8 bases. V was pared by 5 bases and J by 1 base, with 18 bases of the junction left unmatched. From germline, CDR1 is SGHVS and CDR2 FQNEAQ. The CDR3 is 19 residues long. In DNA, the CDR3 is TGTGCCAGCAGCCGCAATCCCTTGACAGGGGTGAGTGGGAACACTGAAGCTTTCTTT. This codes for CASSRNPLTGVSGNTEAFF.

This clone appeared a few times. The chain has TRBV7-6 and TRBJ2-7; D uncertain. Germline CDR1 reads SGHVS; CDR2 reads FNYEAQ. Trimming stripped 1 base from V and 3 bases from J, with 7 bases between. CDR3 size: 13 residues. The CDR3 bases are TGTGCCAGCAGCTTAGGGCAGAACTACGAGCAGTACTTC. Translating gives CASSLGQNYEQYF.

This rearrangement joins TRBV9 to TRBJ1-5; D uncertain. Trimming left V 4 bases short and J 0 bases short, with 8 bases between. This CDR3 contains 14 residues. Germline V gene data show CDR1 as SGDLS and CDR2 as YYNGEE. The CDR3 sequence: CASSPENSNQPQHF. The CDR3 DNA follows: TGTGCCAGCAGCCCAGAAAATAGCAATCAGCCCCAGCATTTT.

The chain combines TRBV19 with TRBJ2-6, with a possible D match to TRBD2 (5 bases). Germline CDR1 reads LNHDA; CDR2 reads SQIVND (reference sequence). The CDR3 contains 16 residues. V was trimmed by 8 bases and J by 2 bases, leaving 16 bases between them. CDR3 in amino acids: CASVKEGGTGANVLTF. The CDR3 nucleotides read TGTGCCAGTGTAAAAGAGGGTGGGACTGGGGCCAACGTCCTGACTTTC.

This chain joins TRBV4-1 and TRBJ1-4; tentatively, D is TRBD1 (5 bases). V lost 7 bases and J lost 2, with 11 bases in between. Germline CDR1 is MGHRA and CDR2 is YSYEKL. The CDR3 is 14 amino acids. The CDR3 region has the DNA TGCGCCAGCATCGGTTGGGGCACTAATGAAAAACTGTTTTTT. Translated: CASIGWGTNEKLFF.

The chain recombines TRBV7-2 with TRBJ2-1; TRBD1 agrees at 8 bases. There are 14 residues in the CDR3. Germline V CDR1 and CDR2: SGHTA, FQGNSA. Germline trimming cut 3 bases from V and 4 bases from J; bases unmatched to any gene: 2. The CDR3 reads CASSFDRGYNEQFF. CDR3 nucleotides: TGTGCCAGCAGCTTCGACAGGGGTTACAATGAGCAGTTCTTC.

The V call is TRBV7-6, the J call TRBJ2-1; TRBD2 agrees at 9 bases. The CDR3 is 15 amino acids. The V gene end was trimmed by 6 bases and the J gene end by 6 bases; junction bases not matched to a gene: 9. Looked up from germline, CDR1 is SGHVS and CDR2 is FNYEAQ. CDR3 residues: CASSALGGGANEQFF. In DNA, the CDR3 is TGTGCCAGCAGTGCCCTTGGCGGGGGGGCCAATGAGCAGTTCTTC.

The chain joins TRBV5-1 to TRBJ1-4; 9 bases are shared with TRBD1. The V gene's germline CDR1 is SGHRS and CDR2 YFSETQ. Trimming cost V 0 bases and J 8 bases; bases outside gene matches: 5. This CDR3 spans 15 amino acids. CDR3 sequence: CASSLGDRAGEKLFF. The CDR3 bases are TGCGCCAGCAGCTTGGGGGACAGGGCGGGAGAAAAACTGTTTTTT. The variable domain in full, with the rest retrieved from reference TRBV5-1 and TRBJ1-4, is KAGVTQTPRYLIKTRGQQVTLSCSPISGHRSVSWYQQTPGQGLQFLFEYFSETQRNKGNFPGRFSGRQFSNSRSEMNVSTLELGDSALYLCASSLGDRAGEKLFFGSGTQLSVL.

This chain connects TRBV19 to TRBJ2-7; D not resolved. Trimming stripped 9 bases from V and 5 bases from J, with 8 bases between. CDR1 LNHDA and CDR2 SQIVND come from the germline V gene (reference sequence). The length of the CDR3 is 10 residues. The CDR3 DNA sequence: TGTGCCAGCCAGATGGACGAGCAGTACTTC. Translation gives CASQMDEQYF.

This clone was found once. The J gene is TRBJ1-2, the V gene TRBV19, with D possibly matching TRBD1 (5 bases). CDR1 and CDR2 (germline): LNHDA, SQIVND (reference sequence). CDR3 length: 14 residues. V was shortened by 10 bases and J by 8 bases, with 23 bases between the two germline ends. The CDR3 DNA is TGTGCCACACACCCCGGGACCTCGGGGGAGGGCTACACCTTC. This translates into CATHPGTSGEGYTF.

This chain links TRBV27 with TRBJ1-6; D is possibly TRBD1 (6 bases). Germline CDR1 and CDR2: MNHEY and SMNVEV (reference sequence). V was pared by 6 bases and J by 9 bases, with 15 bases between. The CDR3 is made up of 14 amino acids. The CDR3 here is CASRPPGGSSPLHF. The CDR3 region has the DNA TGTGCCAGCAGGCCCCCGGGGGGCAGTTCACCCCTCCACTTT.

This chain connects TRBV7-9 to TRBJ2-3; D not resolved. V gave up 5 bases and J gave up 12 bases, with 6 bases separating them. The CDR3 is 9 amino acids. The germline gives CDR1 SEHNR, CDR2 FQNEAQ (reference sequence). CDR3 bases: TGTGCCAGCAGCCCCCCACAGTATTTT. It encodes CASSPPQYF.

V usage is TRBV7-2 and J usage is TRBJ2-1; 14 nucleotides align to TRBD2. This CDR3 has 13 residues. After removal of 8 bases from V and 9 bases from J, the junction contained 3 bases not matched to a gene. Germline CDR1 reads SGHTA; CDR2 reads FQGNSA. The CDR3: CASGLAGGTEQFF. In nucleotides, the CDR3 is TGTGCCAGCGGACTAGCGGGGGGTACTGAGCAGTTCTTC.

The chain is built from TRBV7-9 and TRBJ2-3; D not resolved. The CDR3 covers 14 residues. Between the trimmed V and J ends, which lost 0 bases and 0 bases, there was a span of 4 bases. The germline V gene has CDR1 SEHNR and CDR2 FQNEAQ (reference sequence). The CDR3 DNA reads TGTGCCAGCAGCTTAGCCGGGAGCACAGATACGCAGTATTTT. This encodes CASSLAGSTDTQYF.

The V gene is TRBV3-1 (or the pseudogene TRBV3-2), the J gene TRBJ2-3; D remains ambiguous. Between the trimmed V and J ends, which lost 1 base and 6 bases, there was a span of 5 bases. CDR3 length: 12 residues. Germline assignment: CDR1 LGHDT and CDR2 YNNKEL (reference sequence). The CDR3 DNA reads as TGTGCCAGCAGCCAAGTGGAGGATACGCAGTATTTT. This sequence encodes CASSQVEDTQYF.

The chain couples TRBV5-1 to TRBJ1-2; TRBD1 is a possible D gene (6 bases). CDR3 length: 12 residues. The germline V gene has CDR1 SGHRS and CDR2 YFSETQ. V was cut by 4 bases and J by 7 bases, with 11 bases left in between. CDR3 coding DNA: TGCGCCAGCAGCCCTGAGACAGGTGGCTACACCTTC. It specifies CASSPETGGYTF.

This clone was seen only once. The rearrangement links TRBV28 to TRBJ2-1; D may be TRBD2 (6 bases). Trimming pared 1 base from V and 1 base from J, leaving 11 bases between. Per germline, CDR1 MDHEN and CDR2 SYDVKM. CDR3 length: 16 residues. The CDR3 loop reads CASSLLSAGSYNEQFF. The CDR3 coding sequence is TGTGCCAGCAGTTTATTGTCGGCGGGGTCCTACAATGAGCAGTTCTTC.